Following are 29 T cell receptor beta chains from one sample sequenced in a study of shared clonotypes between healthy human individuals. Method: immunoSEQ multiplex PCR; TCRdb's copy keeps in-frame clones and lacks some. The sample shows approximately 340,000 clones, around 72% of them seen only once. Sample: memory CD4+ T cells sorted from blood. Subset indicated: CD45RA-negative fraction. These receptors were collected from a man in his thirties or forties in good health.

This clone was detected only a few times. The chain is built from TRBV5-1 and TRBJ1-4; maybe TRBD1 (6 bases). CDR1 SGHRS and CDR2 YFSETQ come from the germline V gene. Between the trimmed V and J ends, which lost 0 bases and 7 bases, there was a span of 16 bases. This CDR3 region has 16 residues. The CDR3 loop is CASSLAQGRGAEKLFF. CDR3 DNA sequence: TGCGCCAGCAGCTTGGCCCAGGGGCGCGGGGCTGAAAAACTGTTTTTT.

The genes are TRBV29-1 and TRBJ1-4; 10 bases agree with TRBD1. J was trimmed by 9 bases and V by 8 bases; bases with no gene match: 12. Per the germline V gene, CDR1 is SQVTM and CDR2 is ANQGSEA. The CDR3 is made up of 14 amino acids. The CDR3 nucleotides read TGCAGCATTCAAACCGGGACAGGGGTAAAAAAACTGTTTTTT. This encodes CSIQTGTGVKKLFF.

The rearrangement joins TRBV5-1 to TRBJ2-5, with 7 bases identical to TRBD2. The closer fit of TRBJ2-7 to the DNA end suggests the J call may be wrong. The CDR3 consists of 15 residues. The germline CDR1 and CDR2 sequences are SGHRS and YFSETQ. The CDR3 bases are TGCGCCAGCAGCTTGCGAAGCGGGGAGACCTACGAGCAGTACTTC. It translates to CASSLRSGETYEQYF.

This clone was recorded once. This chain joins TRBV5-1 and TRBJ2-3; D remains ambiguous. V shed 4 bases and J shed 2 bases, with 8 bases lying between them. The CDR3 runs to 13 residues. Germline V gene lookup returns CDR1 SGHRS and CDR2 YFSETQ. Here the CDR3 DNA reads TGCGCCAGCAGCAATATAGCCACAGATACGCAGTATTTT. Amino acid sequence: CASSNIATDTQYF.

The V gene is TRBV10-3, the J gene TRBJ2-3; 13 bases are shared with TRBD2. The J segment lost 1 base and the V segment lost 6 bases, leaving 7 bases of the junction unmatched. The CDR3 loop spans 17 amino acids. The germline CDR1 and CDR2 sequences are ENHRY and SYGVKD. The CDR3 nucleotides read TGTGCCATCAGCCCCGGGACTAGCGGGGCGGGCACAGATACGCAGTATTTT. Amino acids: CAISPGTSGAGTDTQYF.

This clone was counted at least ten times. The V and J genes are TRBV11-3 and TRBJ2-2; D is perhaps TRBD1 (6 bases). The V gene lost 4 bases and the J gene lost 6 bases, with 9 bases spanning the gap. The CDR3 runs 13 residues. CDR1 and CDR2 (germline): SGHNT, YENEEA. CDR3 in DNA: TGTGCCAGCAGCTACAGGGATCCCGGGGAGCTGTTTTTT. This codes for CASSYRDPGELFF.

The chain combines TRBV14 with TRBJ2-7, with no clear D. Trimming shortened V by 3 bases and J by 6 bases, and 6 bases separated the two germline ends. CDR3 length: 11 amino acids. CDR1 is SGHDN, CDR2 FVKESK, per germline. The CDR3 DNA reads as TGTGCCAGCAGCCATGGGGTCGAGCAGTACTTC. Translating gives CASSHGVEQYF.

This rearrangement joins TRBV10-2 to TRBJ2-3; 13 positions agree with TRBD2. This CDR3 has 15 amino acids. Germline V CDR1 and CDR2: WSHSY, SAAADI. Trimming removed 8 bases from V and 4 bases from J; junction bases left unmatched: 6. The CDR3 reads CASGRTSGSADTQYF. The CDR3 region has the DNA TGCGCCAGCGGGAGGACTAGCGGGAGTGCAGATACGCAGTATTTT.

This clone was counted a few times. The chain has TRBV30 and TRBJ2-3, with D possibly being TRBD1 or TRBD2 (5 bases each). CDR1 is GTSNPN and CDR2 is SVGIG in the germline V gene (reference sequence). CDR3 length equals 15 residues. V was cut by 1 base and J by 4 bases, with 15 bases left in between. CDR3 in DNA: TGTGCCTGGAGTGGATGGGGGAGAGTGCCAGATACGCAGTATTTT. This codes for CAWSGWGRVPDTQYF.

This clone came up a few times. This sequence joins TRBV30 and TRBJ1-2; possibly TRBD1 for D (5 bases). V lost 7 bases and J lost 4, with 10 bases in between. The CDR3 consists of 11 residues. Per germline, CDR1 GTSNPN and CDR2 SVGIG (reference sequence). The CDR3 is CASGQGYGYTF. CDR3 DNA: TGTGCCTCCGGGCAGGGCTATGGCTACACCTTC.

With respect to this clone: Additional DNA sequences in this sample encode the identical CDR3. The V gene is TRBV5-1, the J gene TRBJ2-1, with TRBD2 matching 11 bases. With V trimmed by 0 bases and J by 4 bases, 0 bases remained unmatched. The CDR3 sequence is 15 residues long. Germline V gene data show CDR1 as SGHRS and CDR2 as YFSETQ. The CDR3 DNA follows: TGCGCCAGCAGCTTGGGACTAGCGGGATACAATGAGCAGTTCTTC. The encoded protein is CASSLGLAGYNEQFF.

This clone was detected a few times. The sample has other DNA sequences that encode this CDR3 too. CDR3 DNA sequence: TGTGCCAGCAGTGATAGCGGGAGCTCCTACAATGAGCAGTTCTTC. This codes for CASSDSGSSYNEQFF. The chain couples TRBV6-4 to TRBJ2-1; 9 bases agree with TRBD2. The V gene's germline CDR1 is MRHNA and CDR2 SNTAGT. The CDR3 has 15 amino acids. Trimming removed 3 bases from V and 0 bases from J; junction bases left unmatched: 0.

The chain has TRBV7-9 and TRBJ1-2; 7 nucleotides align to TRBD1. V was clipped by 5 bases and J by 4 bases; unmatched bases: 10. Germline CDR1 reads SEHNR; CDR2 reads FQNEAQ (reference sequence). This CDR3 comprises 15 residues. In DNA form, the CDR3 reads TGTGCCAGCAGCGTAGGGACAGCTAAACCCTATGGCTACACCTTC. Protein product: CASSVGTAKPYGYTF. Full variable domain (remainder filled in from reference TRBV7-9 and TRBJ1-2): DTGVSQNPRHKITKRGQNVTFRCDPISEHNRLYWYRQTLGQGPEFLTYFQNEAQLEKSRLLSDRFSAERPKGSFSTLEIQRTEQGDSAMYLCASSVGTAKPYGYTFGSGTRLTVV.

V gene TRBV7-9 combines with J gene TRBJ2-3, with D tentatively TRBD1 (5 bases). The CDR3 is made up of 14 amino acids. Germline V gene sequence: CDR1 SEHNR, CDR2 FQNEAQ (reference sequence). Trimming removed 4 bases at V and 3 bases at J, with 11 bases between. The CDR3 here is CASSSNHRTDTQYF. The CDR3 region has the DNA TGTGCCAGCAGCTCTAATCACAGGACAGATACGCAGTATTTT.

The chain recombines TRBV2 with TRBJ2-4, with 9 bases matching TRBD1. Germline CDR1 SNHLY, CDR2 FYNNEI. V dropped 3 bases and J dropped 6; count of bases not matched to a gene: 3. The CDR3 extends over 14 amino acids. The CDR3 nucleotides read TGTGCCAGCAGTGAGGGACAGGGATTAAACATTCAGTACTTC. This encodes CASSEGQGLNIQYF.

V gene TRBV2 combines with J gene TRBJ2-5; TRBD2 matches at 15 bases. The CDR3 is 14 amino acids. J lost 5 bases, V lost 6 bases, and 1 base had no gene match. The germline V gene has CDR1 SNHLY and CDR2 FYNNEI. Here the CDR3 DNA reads TGTGCCAGCAGCGGACTAGCGGGAGGGGAGACCCAGTACTTC. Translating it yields CASSGLAGGETQYF.

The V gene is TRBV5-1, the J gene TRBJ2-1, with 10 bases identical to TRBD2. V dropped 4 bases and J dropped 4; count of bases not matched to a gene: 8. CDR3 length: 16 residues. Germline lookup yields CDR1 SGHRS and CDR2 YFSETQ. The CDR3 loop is CASSRSLAGEYNEQFF. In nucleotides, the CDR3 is TGCGCCAGCAGCAGGTCCCTAGCGGGAGAGTACAATGAGCAGTTCTTC. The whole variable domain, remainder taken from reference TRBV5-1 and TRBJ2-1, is KAGVTQTPRYLIKTRGQQVTLSCSPISGHRSVSWYQQTPGQGLQFLFEYFSETQRNKGNFPGRFSGRQFSNSRSEMNVSTLELGDSALYLCASSRSLAGEYNEQFFGPGTRLTVL.

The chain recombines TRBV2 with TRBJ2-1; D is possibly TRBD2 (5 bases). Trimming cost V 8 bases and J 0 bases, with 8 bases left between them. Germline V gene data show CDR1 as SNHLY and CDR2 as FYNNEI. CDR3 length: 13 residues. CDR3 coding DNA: TGTGCCAGCGACCGGGACTCCTACAATGAGCAGTTCTTC. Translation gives CASDRDSYNEQFF.

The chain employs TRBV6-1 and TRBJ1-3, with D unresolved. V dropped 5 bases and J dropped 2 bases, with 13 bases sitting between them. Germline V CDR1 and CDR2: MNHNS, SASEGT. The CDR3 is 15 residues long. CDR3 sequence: CASSSRTSTGNTIYF. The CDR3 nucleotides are TGTGCCAGCAGTTCCCGGACGAGTACTGGAAACACCATATATTTT.

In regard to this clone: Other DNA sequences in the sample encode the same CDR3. The CDR3 DNA reads as TGTGCCAGCAGCCTTTGGGGAGGCAATCAGCCCCAGCATTTT. Protein: CASSLWGGNQPQHF. This chain uses TRBV27 with TRBJ1-5; D unresolved. The V end was cut by 6 bases, the J end by 2 bases, with 11 bases between. The CDR3 has 14 amino acids. Germline CDR1 is MNHEY and CDR2 is SMNVEV (reference sequence).

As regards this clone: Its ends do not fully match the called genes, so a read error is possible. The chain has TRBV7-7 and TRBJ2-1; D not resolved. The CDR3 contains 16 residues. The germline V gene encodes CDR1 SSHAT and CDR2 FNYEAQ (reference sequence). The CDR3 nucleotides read TGTGCTAGCAGCTCTCAAATCACCACAAAGAGAAATGAGCAGTTCTTC. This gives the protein CASSSQITTKRNEQFF.

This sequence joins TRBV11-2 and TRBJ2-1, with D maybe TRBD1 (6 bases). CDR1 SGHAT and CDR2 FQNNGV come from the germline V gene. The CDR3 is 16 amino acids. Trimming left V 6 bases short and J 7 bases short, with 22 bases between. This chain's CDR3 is CASSLRMVGAPNEQFF. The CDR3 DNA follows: TGTGCCAGCAGTCTCAGGATGGTGGGGGCGCCAAATGAGCAGTTCTTC.

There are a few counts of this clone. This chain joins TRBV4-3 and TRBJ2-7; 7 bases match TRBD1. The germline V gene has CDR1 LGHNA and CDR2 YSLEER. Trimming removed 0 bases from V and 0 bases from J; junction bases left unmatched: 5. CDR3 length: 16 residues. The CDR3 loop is CASSQESRGSSYEQYF. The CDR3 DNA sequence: TGCGCCAGCAGCCAAGAGTCCAGGGGGAGCTCCTACGAGCAGTACTTC.

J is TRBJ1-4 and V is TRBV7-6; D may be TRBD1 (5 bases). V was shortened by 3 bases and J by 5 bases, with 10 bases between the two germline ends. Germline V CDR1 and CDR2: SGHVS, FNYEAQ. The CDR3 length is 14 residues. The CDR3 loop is CASSLQGENEKLFF. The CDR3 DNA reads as TGTGCCAGCAGCTTGCAGGGCGAAAATGAAAAACTGTTTTTT.

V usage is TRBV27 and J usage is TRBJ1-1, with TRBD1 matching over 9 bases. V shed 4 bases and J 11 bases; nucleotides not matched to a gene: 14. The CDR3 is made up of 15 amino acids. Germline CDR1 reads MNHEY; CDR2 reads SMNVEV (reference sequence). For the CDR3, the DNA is TGTGCCAGCAGTTCTAGGGGACAGGGATTTTTTATGGCTTTCTTT. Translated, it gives CASSSRGQGFFMAFF.

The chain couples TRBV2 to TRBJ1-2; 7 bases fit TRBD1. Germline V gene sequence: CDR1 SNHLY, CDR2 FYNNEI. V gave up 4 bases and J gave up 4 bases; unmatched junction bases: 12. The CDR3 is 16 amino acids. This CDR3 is CASSVFRTGGLYGYTF. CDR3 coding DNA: TGTGCCAGCAGTGTGTTCCGGACAGGTGGGCTCTATGGCTACACCTTC.

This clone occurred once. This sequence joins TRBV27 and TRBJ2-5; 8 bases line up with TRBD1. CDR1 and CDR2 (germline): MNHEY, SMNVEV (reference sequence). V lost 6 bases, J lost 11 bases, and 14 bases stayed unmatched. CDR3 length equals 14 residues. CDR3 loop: CASSKTGGSQEQYF. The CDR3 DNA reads TGTGCCAGCAGCAAAACAGGGGGGTCTCAAGAGCAGTACTTC.

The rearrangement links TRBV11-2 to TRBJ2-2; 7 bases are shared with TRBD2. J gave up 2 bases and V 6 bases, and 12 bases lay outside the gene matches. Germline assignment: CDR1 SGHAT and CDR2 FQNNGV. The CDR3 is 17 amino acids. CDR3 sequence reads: CASSRLPSGANTGELFF. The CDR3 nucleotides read TGTGCCAGCAGTCGCCTACCCAGCGGGGCAAACACCGGGGAGCTGTTTTTT.

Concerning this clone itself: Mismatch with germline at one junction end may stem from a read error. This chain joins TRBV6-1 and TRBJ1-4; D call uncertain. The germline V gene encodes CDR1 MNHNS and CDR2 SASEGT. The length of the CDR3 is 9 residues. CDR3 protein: CASSERRPF. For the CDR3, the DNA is TGTGCCAGCAGTGAACGGCGGCCTTTT.